This TCR beta chain was sequenced for a study of T cell repertoires in cytomegalovirus infection. Overall study: Indicated by public TCR beta signatures were CMV infection and matching HLA type. Study-wide findings and caveats: Clonotypes of TCR beta that were HLA-C-restricted and CMV-specific dominated the ex vivo response.

Details on this clonotype: What it binds is unknown. At one end, the junction sequence differs from germline, possibly due to a read error.

TCRdb re-called the reads with MiXCR, one entry per CDR3 protein. The table includes hundreds of thousands of distinct CDR3 sequences, around 29% detected once. This CDR3 comprises 19 residues. The receptor comes from a human donor in good health (CMV status not recorded). Some clones in this sample may be carry-over from other donors' samples. The chain joins TRBV5-3 to TRBJ2-1; 15 bases fit TRBD2. TRBV5-3 falls under the ORF class, with uncertain function. The sample here was cultured CD8+ T cells from PBMCs, taken from culture after CMV antigen stimulation. Here the CDR3 reads CASSTGLAGGPDNFNEKFF. Here the CDR3 DNA reads TGTGCCAGCAGCACCGGACTAGCGGGGGGGCCGGACAACTTCAATGAGAAGTTCTTC.